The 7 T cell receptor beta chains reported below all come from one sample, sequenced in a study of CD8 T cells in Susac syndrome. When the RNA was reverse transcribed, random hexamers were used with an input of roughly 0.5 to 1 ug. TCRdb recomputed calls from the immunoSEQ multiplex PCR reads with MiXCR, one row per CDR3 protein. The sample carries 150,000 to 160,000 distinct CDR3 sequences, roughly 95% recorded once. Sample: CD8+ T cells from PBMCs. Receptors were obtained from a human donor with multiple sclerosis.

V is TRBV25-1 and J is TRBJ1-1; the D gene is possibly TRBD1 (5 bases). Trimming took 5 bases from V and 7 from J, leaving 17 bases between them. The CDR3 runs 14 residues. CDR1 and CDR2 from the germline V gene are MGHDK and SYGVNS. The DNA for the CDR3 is TGTGCCAGCAGTAAGAGGACACCGGAGGGTGAAGCTTTCTTT. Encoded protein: CASSKRTPEGEAFF.

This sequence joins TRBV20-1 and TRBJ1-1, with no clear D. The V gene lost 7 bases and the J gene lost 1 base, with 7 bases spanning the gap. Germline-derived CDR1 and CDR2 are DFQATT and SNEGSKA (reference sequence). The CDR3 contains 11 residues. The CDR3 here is CSGERNTEAFF. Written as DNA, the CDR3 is TGCAGTGGAGAGAGGAACACTGAAGCTTTCTTT.

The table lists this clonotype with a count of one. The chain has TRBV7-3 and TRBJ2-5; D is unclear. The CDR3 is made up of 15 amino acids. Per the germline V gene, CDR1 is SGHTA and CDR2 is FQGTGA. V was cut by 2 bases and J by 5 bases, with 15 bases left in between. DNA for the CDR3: TGTGCCAGCAGCTTATCCCGCGAGCGTGGCGAGACCCAGTACTTC. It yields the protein CASSLSRERGETQYF.

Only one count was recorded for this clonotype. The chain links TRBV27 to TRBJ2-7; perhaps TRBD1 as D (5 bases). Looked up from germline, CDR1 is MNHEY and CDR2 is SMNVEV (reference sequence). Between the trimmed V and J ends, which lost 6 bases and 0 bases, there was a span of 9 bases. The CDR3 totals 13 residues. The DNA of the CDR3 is TGTGCCAGCAGGCAGGGAAGCTCCTACGAGCAGTACGTC. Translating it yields CASRQGSSYEQYV.

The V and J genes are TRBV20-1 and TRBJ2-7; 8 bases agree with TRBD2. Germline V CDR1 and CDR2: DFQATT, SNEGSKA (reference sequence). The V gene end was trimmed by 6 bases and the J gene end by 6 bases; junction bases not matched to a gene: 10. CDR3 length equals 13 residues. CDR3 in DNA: TGCAGTGCCATCTTGGAGCGGGGGCGCGAGCAGTACTTC. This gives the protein CSAILERGREQYF.

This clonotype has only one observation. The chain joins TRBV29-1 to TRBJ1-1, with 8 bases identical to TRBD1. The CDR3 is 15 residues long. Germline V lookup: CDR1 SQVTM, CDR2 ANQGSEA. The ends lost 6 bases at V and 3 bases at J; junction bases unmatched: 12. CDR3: CSVGRPGGQDTEAFF. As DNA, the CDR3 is TGCAGCGTCGGACGCCCAGGGGGCCAGGACACTGAAGCTTTCTTT.

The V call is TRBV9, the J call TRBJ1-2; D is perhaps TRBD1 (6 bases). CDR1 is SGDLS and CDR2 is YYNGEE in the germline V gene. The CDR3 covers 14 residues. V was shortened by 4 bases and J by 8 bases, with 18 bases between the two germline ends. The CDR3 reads CASSPRGQTEGYTF. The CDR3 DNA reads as TGTGCCAGCAGCCCCCGGGGGCAAACGGAAGGCTACACCTTC.